The 13 T cell receptor beta chains below come from one sample, sequenced in a study of blood T cell repertoires in COVID-19. Sequenced by immunoSEQ multiplex PCR; TCRdb stores in-frame clones only, minus some. This table holds more than 200,000 clones, 86% found once. The sequenced sample consisted of peripheral blood. The receptors originated from a woman between 50 and 59 years old with COVID-19, enrolled during active disease.

This chain links TRBV5-6 with TRBJ1-5; 7 nucleotides agree with TRBD1. The J segment lost 11 bases and the V segment lost 3 bases, leaving 5 bases of the junction unmatched. Germline CDR1 reads SGHDT; CDR2 reads YYEEEE. CDR3 size: 12 residues. CDR3 coding DNA: TGTGCCAGCAGCTCCCTGCAGGGGGCCCAGCATTTT. Protein sequence: CASSSLQGAQHF.

This clone was counted between two and nine times. The chain links TRBV5-1 to TRBJ2-7; 8 nucleotides align to TRBD1. V gave up 3 bases and J gave up 6 bases; unmatched junction bases: 14. This CDR3 is 16 amino acids long. Per germline, CDR1 SGHRS and CDR2 YFSETQ. CDR3 DNA sequence: TGCGCCAGCAGCTGTATATCTAGGCAGGGGGCTCGCGAGCAGTACGTC. It yields the protein CASSCISRQGAREQYV.

The J gene is TRBJ2-7, the V gene TRBV6-2 or TRBV6-3, with D possibly TRBD2 on 5 matching bases. The CDR3 contains 15 residues. The V end lost 5 bases, the J end lost 2 bases, and 16 bases lay between the germline ends. Germline CDR1 reads MNHEY; CDR2 reads SVGEGT. The CDR3 nucleotides read TGTGCCAGCAGTCCCTTCCGGGGTGCTACCTACGAGCAGTACTTC. The encoded protein is CASSPFRGATYEQYF.

CDR3 coding DNA: TGTGCCTGGAGTGTAAGGTGGACAGGGGGAACTTCCCCCTACGAGCAGTACTTC. Encoded protein: CAWSVRWTGGTSPYEQYF. V is TRBV30 and J is TRBJ2-7, with 10 nucleotides matching TRBD1. The CDR3 is made up of 18 amino acids. V lost 0 bases and J lost 2; bases outside the gene matches: 13. The V gene's germline CDR1 is GTSNPN and CDR2 SVGIG (reference sequence).

The chain carries TRBV30 and TRBJ2-3, with unresolved D. Germline assignment: CDR1 GTSNPN and CDR2 SVGIG (reference sequence). This CDR3 is built from 12 residues. V was pared by 0 bases and J by 6 bases, with 7 bases between. The CDR3 here is CAWSVTRDTQYF. CDR3 DNA sequence: TGTGCCTGGAGTGTGACCAGGGATACGCAGTATTTT.

The gene calls are TRBV29-1 and TRBJ2-5, with 8 bases lining up with TRBD2. This CDR3 comprises 14 residues. V lost 3 bases, J lost 5 bases, and 8 bases stayed unmatched. Looked up from germline, CDR1 is SQVTM and CDR2 is ANQGSEA. CDR3: CSVDSSGWMETQYF. CDR3 bases: TGCAGCGTTGATTCTAGCGGGTGGATGGAGACCCAGTACTTC.

This clone was seen a single time. The rearrangement uses TRBV1 and TRBJ2-7; TRBD1 is taken as the D call from the table, unchecked against the DNA. TRBV1 is deemed a pseudogene. This CDR3 is built from 15 residues. The CDR3 DNA sequence: TGCACCAGCAGCCCACTACAGGGGTTTACGAACGAGCAGTACGTC. This sequence encodes CTSSPLQGFTNEQYV.

The genes are TRBV30 and TRBJ2-1; the match to TRBD2 covers 11 bases. This CDR3 is 14 amino acids long. V lost 3 bases to trimming and J lost 7 bases; unmatched junction nucleotides: 5. CDR1 is GTSNPN and CDR2 is SVGIG in the germline V gene (reference sequence). Here the CDR3 DNA reads TGTGCCTGGAGGCCTAGCGGGGGGAATAATGAGCAGTTCTTC. Its protein is CAWRPSGGNNEQFF.

CDR3 sequence reads: CASSQGGRLAGGPPCSYEQYF. The DNA of the CDR3 is TGTGCCAGCAGCCAAGGCGGTCGACTAGCGGGGGGGCCTCCTTGTAGCTACGAGCAGTACTTC. V usage is TRBV3-1 (or the pseudogene TRBV3-2) and J usage is TRBJ2-7; 14 bases agree with TRBD2. This CDR3 has 21 residues. J was trimmed by 3 bases and V by 1 base; bases with no gene match: 17. Germline V gene lookup returns CDR1 LGHDT and CDR2 YNNKEL (reference sequence).

This clone turned up a few times. The CDR3, as DNA: TGTGCCTGGCTTGCTAGCGGGGGGGCGGCGTTCTTC. Its translation is CAWLASGGAAFF. This sequence joins TRBV30 and TRBJ2-1; 12 bases map to TRBD2. V shed 5 bases and J 15 bases; nucleotides not matched to a gene: 8. The length of the CDR3 is 12 residues. Germline V lookup: CDR1 GTSNPN, CDR2 SVGIG (reference sequence).

The chain combines TRBV13 with TRBJ2-2; 8 bases line up with TRBD2. Germline CDR1 reads PRHDT; CDR2 reads FYEKMQ (reference sequence). The CDR3 has 15 residues. V was pared by 5 bases and J by 5 bases, with 7 bases of the junction left unmatched. The CDR3 loop reads CASSRGGQFTGELFF. Written as DNA, the CDR3 is TGTGCCAGCAGCCGGGGGGGCCAGTTTACCGGGGAGCTGTTTTTT. Full variable domain (outside the CDR3, taken from reference TRBV13 and TRBJ2-2): AAGVIQSPRHLIKEKRETATLKCYPIPRHDTVYWYQQGPGQDPQFLISFYEKMQSDKGSIPDRFSAQQFSDYHSELNMSSLELGDSALYFCASSRGGQFTGELFFGEGSRLTVL.

The V call is TRBV10-3, the J call TRBJ1-2, with D unresolved. This CDR3 is built from 14 residues. V shed 2 bases and J shed 8 bases, with 15 bases lying between them. CDR1 ENHRY and CDR2 SYGVKD come from the germline V gene. CDR3 DNA sequence: TGTGCCATCAGTGAGCCAAAGGGCAGAGGGGGCTACACCTTC. Protein: CAISEPKGRGGYTF.

This clone has only a few counts. The chain uses TRBV4-3 and TRBJ1-5; D is uncertain. CDR3 length equals 14 residues. Trimming removed 2 bases at V and 7 bases at J, with 12 bases between. CDR1 and CDR2 (germline): LGHNA, YSLEER. The CDR3 here is CASSQFPGGQPQHF. The DNA of the CDR3 is TGCGCCAGCAGCCAATTTCCCGGAGGGCAGCCCCAGCATTTT.